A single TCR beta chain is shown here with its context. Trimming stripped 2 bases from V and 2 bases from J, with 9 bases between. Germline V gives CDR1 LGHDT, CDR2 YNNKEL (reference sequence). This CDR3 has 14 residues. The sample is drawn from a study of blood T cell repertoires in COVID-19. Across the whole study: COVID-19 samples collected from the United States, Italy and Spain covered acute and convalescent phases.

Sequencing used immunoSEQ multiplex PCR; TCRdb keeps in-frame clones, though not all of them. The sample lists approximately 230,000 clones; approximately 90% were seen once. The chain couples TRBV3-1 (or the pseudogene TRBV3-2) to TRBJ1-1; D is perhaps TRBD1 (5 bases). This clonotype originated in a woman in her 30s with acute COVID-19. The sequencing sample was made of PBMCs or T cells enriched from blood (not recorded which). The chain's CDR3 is CASSQRGHNTEAFF. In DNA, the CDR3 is TGTGCCAGCAGCCAACGAGGACACAACACTGAAGCTTTCTTT.